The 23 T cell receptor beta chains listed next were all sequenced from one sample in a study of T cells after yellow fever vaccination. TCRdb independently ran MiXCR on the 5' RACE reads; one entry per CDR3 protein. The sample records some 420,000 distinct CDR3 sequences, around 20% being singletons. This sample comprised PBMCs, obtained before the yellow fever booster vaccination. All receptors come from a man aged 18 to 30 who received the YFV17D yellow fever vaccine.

CDR3 loop: CASSFEITGELFF. CDR3 DNA: TGTGCCAGCAGCTTCGAGATCACCGGGGAGCTGTTTTTT. The chain links TRBV7-2 to TRBJ2-2; D unclear. Trimming pared 3 bases from V and 4 bases from J, leaving 6 bases between. The CDR3 consists of 13 residues. Germline CDR1 and CDR2: SGHTA and FQGNSA.

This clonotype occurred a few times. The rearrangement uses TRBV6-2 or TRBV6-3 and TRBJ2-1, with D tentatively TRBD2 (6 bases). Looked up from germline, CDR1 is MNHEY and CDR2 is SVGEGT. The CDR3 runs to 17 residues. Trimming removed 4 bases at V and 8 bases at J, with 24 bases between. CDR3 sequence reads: CASSFQTGTPSAHEQFF. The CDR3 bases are TGTGCCAGCAGTTTTCAAACCGGGACTCCCTCGGCCCATGAGCAGTTCTTC.

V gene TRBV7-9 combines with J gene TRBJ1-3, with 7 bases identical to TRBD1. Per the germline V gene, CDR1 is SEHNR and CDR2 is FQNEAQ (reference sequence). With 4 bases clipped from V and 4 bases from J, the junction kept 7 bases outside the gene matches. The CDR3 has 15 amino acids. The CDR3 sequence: CASSSTGTFGNTIYF. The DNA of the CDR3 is TGTGCCAGCAGCTCGACAGGGACGTTCGGAAACACCATATATTTT. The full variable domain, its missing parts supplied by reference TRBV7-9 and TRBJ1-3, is DTGVSQNPRHKITKRGQNVTFRCDPISEHNRLYWYRQTLGQGPEFLTYFQNEAQLEKSRLLSDRFSAERPKGSFSTLEIQRTEQGDSAMYLCASSSTGTFGNTIYFGEGSWLTVV.

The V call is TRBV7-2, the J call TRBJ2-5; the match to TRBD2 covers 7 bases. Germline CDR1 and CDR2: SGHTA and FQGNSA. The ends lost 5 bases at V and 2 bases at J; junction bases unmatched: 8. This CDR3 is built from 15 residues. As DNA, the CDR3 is TGTGCCAGCAGCGGCATGGGTAGCGGGCAAGAGACCCAGTACTTC. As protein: CASSGMGSGQETQYF.

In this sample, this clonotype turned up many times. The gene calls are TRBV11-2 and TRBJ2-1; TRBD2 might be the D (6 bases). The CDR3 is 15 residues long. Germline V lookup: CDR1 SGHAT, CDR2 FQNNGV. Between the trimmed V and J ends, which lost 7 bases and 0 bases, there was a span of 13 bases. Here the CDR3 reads CASTIAVSSYNEQFF. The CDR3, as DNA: TGTGCCAGCACAATAGCGGTAAGCTCCTACAATGAGCAGTTCTTC.

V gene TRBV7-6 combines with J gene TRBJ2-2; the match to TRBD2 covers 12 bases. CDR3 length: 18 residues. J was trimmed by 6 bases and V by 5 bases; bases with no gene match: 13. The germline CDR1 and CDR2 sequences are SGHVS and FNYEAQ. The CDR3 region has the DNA TGTGCCAGCAGCCCCCGGACTAGCGGGGATCTACCCCCCGGGGAGCTGTTTTTT. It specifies CASSPRTSGDLPPGELFF.

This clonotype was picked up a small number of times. CDR3: CASSQGGEFRPQHF. CDR3 nucleotides: TGCGCCAGCAGCCAAGGGGGGGAATTTAGGCCCCAGCATTTT. This chain uses TRBV4-3 with TRBJ1-5; maybe TRBD1 (5 bases). From germline, CDR1 is LGHNA and CDR2 YSLEER. Deletions cut 1 base from V and 9 bases from J, with 13 bases between. The CDR3 extends over 14 amino acids.

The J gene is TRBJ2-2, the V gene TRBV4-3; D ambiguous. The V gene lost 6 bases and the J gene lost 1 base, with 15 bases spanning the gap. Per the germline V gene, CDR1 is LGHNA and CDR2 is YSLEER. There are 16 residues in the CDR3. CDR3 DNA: TGCGCCAGCAGTCCAAGTCCAGACCTGAACACCGGGGAGCTGTTTTTT. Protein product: CASSPSPDLNTGELFF.

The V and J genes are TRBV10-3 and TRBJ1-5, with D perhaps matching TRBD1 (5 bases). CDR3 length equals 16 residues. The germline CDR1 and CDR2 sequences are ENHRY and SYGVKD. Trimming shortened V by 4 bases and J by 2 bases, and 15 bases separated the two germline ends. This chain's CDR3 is CAISGKRGGGNQPQHF. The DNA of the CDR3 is TGTGCCATCAGTGGAAAACGTGGAGGGGGCAATCAGCCCCAGCATTTT.

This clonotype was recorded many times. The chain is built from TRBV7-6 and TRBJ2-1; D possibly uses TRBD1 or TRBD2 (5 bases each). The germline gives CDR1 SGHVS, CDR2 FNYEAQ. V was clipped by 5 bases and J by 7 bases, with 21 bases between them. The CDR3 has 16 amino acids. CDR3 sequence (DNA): TGTGCCAGCAGCGTACTAGGTAGTATCAAGGGGAATGAGCAGTTCTTC. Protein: CASSVLGSIKGNEQFF.

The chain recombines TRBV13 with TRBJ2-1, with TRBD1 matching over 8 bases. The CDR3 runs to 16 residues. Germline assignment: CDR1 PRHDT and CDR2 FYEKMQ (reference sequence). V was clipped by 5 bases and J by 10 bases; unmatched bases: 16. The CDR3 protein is CASSVYPGGALGEQFF. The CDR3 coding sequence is TGTGCCAGCAGCGTCTACCCAGGGGGCGCCTTAGGGGAGCAGTTCTTC.

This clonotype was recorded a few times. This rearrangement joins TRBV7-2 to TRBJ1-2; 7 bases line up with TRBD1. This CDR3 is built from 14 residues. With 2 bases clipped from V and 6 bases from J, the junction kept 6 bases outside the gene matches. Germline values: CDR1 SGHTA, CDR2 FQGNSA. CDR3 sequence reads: CASSLWDRGHGYTF. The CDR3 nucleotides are TGTGCCAGCAGCTTATGGGACAGAGGGCATGGCTACACCTTC.

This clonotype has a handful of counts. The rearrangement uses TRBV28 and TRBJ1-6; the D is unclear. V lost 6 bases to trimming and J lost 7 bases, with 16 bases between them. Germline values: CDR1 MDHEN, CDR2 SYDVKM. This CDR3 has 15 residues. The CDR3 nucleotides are TGTGCCAGCAGACCTTGGTCCCTGGAAAATTCACCCCTCCACTTT. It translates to CASRPWSLENSPLHF.

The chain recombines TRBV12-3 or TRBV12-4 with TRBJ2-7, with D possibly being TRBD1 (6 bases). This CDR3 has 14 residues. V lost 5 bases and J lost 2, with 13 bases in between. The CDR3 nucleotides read TGTGCCAGCAGTCCGACGGGACAAACCTACGAGCAGTACTTC. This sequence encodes CASSPTGQTYEQYF.

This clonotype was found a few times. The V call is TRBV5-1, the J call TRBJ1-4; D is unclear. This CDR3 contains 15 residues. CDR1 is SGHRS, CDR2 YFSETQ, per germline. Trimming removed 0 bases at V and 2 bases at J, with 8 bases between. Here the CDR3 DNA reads TGCGCCAGCAGCTTGGGCTCCTCGACTAATGAAAAACTGTTTTTT. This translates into CASSLGSSTNEKLFF.

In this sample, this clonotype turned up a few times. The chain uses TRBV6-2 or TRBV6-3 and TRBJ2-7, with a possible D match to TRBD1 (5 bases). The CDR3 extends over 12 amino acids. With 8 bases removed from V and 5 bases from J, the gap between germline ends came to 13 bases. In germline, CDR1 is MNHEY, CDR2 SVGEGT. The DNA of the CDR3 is TGTGCCAGCCAGGGCAACTCAGACGAGCAGTACGTC. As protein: CASQGNSDEQYV.

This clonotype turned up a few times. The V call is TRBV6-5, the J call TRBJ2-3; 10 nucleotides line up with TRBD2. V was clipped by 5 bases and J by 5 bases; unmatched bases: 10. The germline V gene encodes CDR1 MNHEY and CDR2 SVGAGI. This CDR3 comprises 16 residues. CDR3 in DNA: TGTGCCAGCAGTCAACTAGCGGGGTTACGGAGAGATACGCAGTATTTT. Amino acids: CASSQLAGLRRDTQYF.

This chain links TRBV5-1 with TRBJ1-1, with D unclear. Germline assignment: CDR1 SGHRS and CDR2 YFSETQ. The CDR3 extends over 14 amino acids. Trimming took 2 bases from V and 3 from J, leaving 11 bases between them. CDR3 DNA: TGCGCCAGCAGCTTAGGACGTCGTGACACTGAAGCTTTCTTT. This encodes CASSLGRRDTEAFF.

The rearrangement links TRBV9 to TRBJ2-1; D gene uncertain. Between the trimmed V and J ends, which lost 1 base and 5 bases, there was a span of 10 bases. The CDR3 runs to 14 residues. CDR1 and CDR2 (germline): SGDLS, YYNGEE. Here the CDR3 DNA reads TGTGCCAGCAGCGTAAGCGAACGAAACAATGAGCAGTTCTTC. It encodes CASSVSERNNEQFF. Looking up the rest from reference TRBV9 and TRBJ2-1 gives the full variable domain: DSGVTQTPKHLITATGQRVTLRCSPRSGDLSVYWYQQSLDQGLQFLIQYYNGEERAKGNILERFSAQQFPDLHSELNLSSLELGDSALYFCASSVSERNNEQFFGPGTRLTVL.

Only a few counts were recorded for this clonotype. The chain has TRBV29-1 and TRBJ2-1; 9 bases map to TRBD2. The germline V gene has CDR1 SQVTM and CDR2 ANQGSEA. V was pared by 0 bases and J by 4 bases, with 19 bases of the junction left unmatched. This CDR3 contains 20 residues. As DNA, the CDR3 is TGCAGCGTTGAAGAAAACGGGGAGAAGAGAGCGGGGGGACGATACAATGAGCAGTTCTTC. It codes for CSVEENGEKRAGGRYNEQFF.

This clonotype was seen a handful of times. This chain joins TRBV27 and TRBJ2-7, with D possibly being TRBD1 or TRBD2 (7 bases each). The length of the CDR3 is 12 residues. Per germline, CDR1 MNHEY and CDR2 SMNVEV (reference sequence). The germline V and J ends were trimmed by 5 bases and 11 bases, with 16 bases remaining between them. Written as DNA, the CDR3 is TGTGCCAGCAGTCCCACAGGGGAGGGGGAGTACTTC. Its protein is CASSPTGEGEYF.

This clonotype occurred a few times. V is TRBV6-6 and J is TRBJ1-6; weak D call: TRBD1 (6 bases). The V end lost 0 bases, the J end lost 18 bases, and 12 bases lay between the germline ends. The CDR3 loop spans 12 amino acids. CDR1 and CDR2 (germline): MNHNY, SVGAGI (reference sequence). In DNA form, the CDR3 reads TGTGCCAGCAGTTACTCGGGGGACACCACCCACTTT. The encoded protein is CASSYSGDTTHF.

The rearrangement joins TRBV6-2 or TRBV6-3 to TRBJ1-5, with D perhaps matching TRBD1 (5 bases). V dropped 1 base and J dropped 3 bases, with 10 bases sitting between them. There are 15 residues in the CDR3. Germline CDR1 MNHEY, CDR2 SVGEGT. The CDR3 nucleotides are TGTGCCAGCAGTTACTGGGACGCCTCCAATCAGCCCCAGCATTTT. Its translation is CASSYWDASNQPQHF.